Below, 20 T cell receptor beta chains from the same sample are listed, as sequenced in a study of T cells in Graves' hyperthyroidism and ophthalmopathy. The TCR beta CDR3 regions underwent amplification using RNA transcripts as the source. HTBI primers were the set used in a first-round RT-PCR of the TCR CDR3. TCRdb fed the multiplex PCR reads into MiXCR, producing one record per CDR3 protein. Seen here are approximately 300,000 distinct CDR3 sequences, over 15% observed once, and the top ten hold just over 55%. Sequenced input: blood. Receptors originate from an older woman with Graves' ophthalmopathy.

This clonotype was seen a handful of times. DNA of the CDR3: TGTGCCAGCAGCGTGACAGTTTATGGCTACACCTTC. Protein product: CASSVTVYGYTF. This chain links TRBV2 with TRBJ1-2, with a weak D call TRBD1 (5 bases). Germline V gives CDR1 SNHLY, CDR2 FYNNEI. The CDR3 totals 12 residues. Trimming removed 6 bases from V and 5 bases from J, with 10 bases in between.

This clonotype was counted at least ten times. The chain combines TRBV5-1 with TRBJ1-1, with a weak D call TRBD1 (5 bases). Looked up from germline, CDR1 is SGHRS and CDR2 is YFSETQ. The CDR3 has 15 amino acids. V lost 0 bases and J 1 base, leaving 10 bases between the germline ends. CDR3 in amino acids: CASSLGGASNTEAFF. In DNA, the CDR3 is TGCGCCAGCAGCTTGGGTGGGGCTTCGAACACTGAAGCTTTCTTT.

The CDR3 DNA reads as TGTGCCAGCAGCCGTAGCGGGAGTGGAAACGAGCAGTACTTC. Protein sequence: CASSRSGSGNEQYF. The chain uses TRBV7-2 and TRBJ2-7, with 9 bases identical to TRBD2. The CDR3 extends over 14 amino acids. Germline CDR1 reads SGHTA; CDR2 reads FQGNSA. J was trimmed by 5 bases and V by 5 bases; bases with no gene match: 7.

The table lists this clonotype with many counts. This chain joins TRBV15 and TRBJ1-2, with D tentatively TRBD1 (5 bases). The CDR3 is made up of 16 amino acids. The germline V gene has CDR1 LNHNV and CDR2 YYDKDF (reference sequence). V dropped 0 bases and J dropped 8 bases, with 19 bases sitting between them. This chain's CDR3 is CATSRDRGISVIGYTF. The CDR3 DNA reads TGTGCCACCAGCAGAGATCGGGGCATCTCCGTTATCGGCTACACCTTC.

At least ten counts were recorded for this clonotype. V is TRBV6-5 and J is TRBJ1-1; perhaps TRBD1 as D (6 bases). Germline V gene data show CDR1 as MNHEY and CDR2 as SVGAGI. This CDR3 contains 15 residues. Trimming removed 2 bases at V and 3 bases at J, with 13 bases between. CDR3 in amino acids: CASSYGQPFDTEAFF. DNA for the CDR3: TGTGCCAGCAGTTACGGACAGCCGTTTGACACTGAAGCTTTCTTT.

This clonotype was counted a few times. The genes are TRBV7-3 and TRBJ2-1; D not certain. The V gene lost 0 bases and the J gene lost 5 bases, with 8 bases spanning the gap. The germline V gene encodes CDR1 SGHTA and CDR2 FQGTGA. The CDR3 runs to 14 residues. CDR3 residues: CASSLTYGDNEQFF. The DNA of the CDR3 is TGTGCCAGCAGCTTAACGTATGGGGACAATGAGCAGTTCTTC.

Turning to this clonotype: Without the conserved terminal phenylalanine or tryptophan, this CDR3 likely stems from a read error. DNA of the CDR3: TGTGCCAGCAGCGGAGGACCGACCCACACAGATACGCAGTATCTT. Amino acids: CASSGGPTHTDTQYL. This chain joins TRBV5-5 and TRBJ2-3, with a tentative D call TRBD2 (5 bases). The CDR3 has 15 amino acids. Between the trimmed V and J ends, which lost 4 bases and 2 bases, there was a span of 14 bases. Germline CDR1 is SGHKS and CDR2 is YYEKEE (reference sequence).

This clonotype was seen repeatedly, ten times or more. The gene calls are TRBV9 and TRBJ2-7; the match to TRBD1 covers 9 bases. V lost 3 bases to trimming and J lost 2 bases; unmatched junction nucleotides: 9. The germline CDR1 and CDR2 sequences are SGDLS and YYNGEE. The CDR3 consists of 16 residues. The CDR3, as DNA: TGTGCCAGCAGCGGTTCGGGACAGGGCGTACCCTACGAGCAGTACTTC. It translates to CASSGSGQGVPYEQYF.

This clonotype was recorded a few times. This chain connects TRBV11-3 to TRBJ1-4; D is uncertain. Germline CDR1 SGHNT, CDR2 YENEEA. V was shortened by 1 base and J by 8 bases, with 8 bases between the two germline ends. The length of the CDR3 is 13 residues. This CDR3 is CASSLGSEEKLFF. The CDR3 bases are TGTGCCAGCAGCTTAGGGTCGGAGGAAAAACTGTTTTTT.

This clonotype turned up a few times. The chain uses TRBV5-6 and TRBJ2-7, with D maybe TRBD1 (6 bases). In germline, CDR1 is SGHDT, CDR2 YYEEEE. This CDR3 is 14 amino acids long. V was trimmed by 5 bases and J by 4 bases, leaving 16 bases between them. The CDR3 loop reads CASRFRDKIYEQYF. The CDR3 DNA follows: TGTGCCAGCAGGTTCCGGGACAAGATATACGAGCAGTACTTC.

The V call is TRBV4-3, the J call TRBJ1-1; unclear D gene. Trimming pared 0 bases from V and 3 bases from J, leaving 14 bases between. This CDR3 has 16 residues. CDR1 LGHNA and CDR2 YSLEER come from the germline V gene. CDR3 nucleotides: TGCGCCAGCAGCCAAGACAGCTCAAAGGATTACACTGAAGCTTTCTTT. Translated, it gives CASSQDSSKDYTEAFF.

This clonotype has a count of ten or more. The chain links TRBV19 to TRBJ2-3; a weak D match, TRBD1 (6 bases). This CDR3 has 12 amino acids. The V end was cut by 10 bases, the J end by 5 bases, with 13 bases between. Germline CDR1 and CDR2: LNHDA and SQIVND (reference sequence). DNA for the CDR3: TGTGCCACCGCCCAGGGGAAAGATACGCAGTATTTT. As protein: CATAQGKDTQYF.

This clonotype has a count of ten or more. This chain connects TRBV5-5 to TRBJ1-3, with D possibly matching TRBD1 (5 bases). The CDR3 is 14 amino acids. The germline V gene encodes CDR1 SGHKS and CDR2 YYEKEE (reference sequence). Trimming shortened V by 4 bases and J by 0 bases, and 8 bases separated the two germline ends. In DNA, the CDR3 is TGTGCCAGCAGCACCACAGGCTCTGGAAACACCATATATTTT. It translates to CASSTTGSGNTIYF.

The rearrangement joins TRBV11-2 to TRBJ2-1; tentatively, D is TRBD2 (5 bases). The germline V gene has CDR1 SGHAT and CDR2 FQNNGV. V was cut by 4 bases and J by 4 bases, with 8 bases left in between. This CDR3 is built from 13 residues. This chain's CDR3 is CASSYGLYNEQFF. CDR3 coding DNA: TGTGCCAGCAGCTACGGACTGTACAATGAGCAGTTCTTC.

This clonotype was seen only a few times. V and J are TRBV3-1 and TRBJ2-1; TRBD2 aligns across 10 bases. The CDR3 sequence is 18 residues long. The V gene's germline CDR1 is LGHDT and CDR2 YNNKEL (reference sequence). The V gene end was trimmed by 0 bases and the J gene end by 8 bases; junction bases not matched to a gene: 13. The DNA for the CDR3 is TGTGCCAGCAGCCAAGATGGCGAAGCGGGGGGGGGGAGGTATGAGCAGTTCTTC. It codes for CASSQDGEAGGGRYEQFF.

The V gene is TRBV25-1, the J gene TRBJ2-1; D may be TRBD1 or TRBD2 (5 bases each). The germline CDR1 and CDR2 sequences are MGHDK and SYGVNS. This CDR3 has 12 residues. V lost 1 base and J lost 7, with 5 bases in between. The CDR3 is CASSEWGNEQFF. CDR3 in DNA: TGTGCCAGCAGTGAATGGGGGAATGAGCAGTTCTTC.

The chain couples TRBV28 to TRBJ1-4, with 8 positions matching TRBD1. CDR3 length: 14 amino acids. The V and J ends lost 6 bases and 5 bases, in that order; junction bases with no gene match: 5. Germline V gene lookup returns CDR1 MDHEN and CDR2 SYDVKM. For the CDR3, the DNA is TGTGCCAGCAGAGGACAGGGATCAAATGAAAAACTGTTTTTT. Protein sequence: CASRGQGSNEKLFF.

This clonotype was detected a few times. The genes are TRBV24-1 and TRBJ2-2; D remains ambiguous. Germline CDR1 KGHDR, CDR2 SFDVKD. V was pared by 4 bases and J by 7 bases, with 9 bases between. The CDR3 has 13 residues. Here the CDR3 DNA reads TGTGCCACCAGTGACGGCCTTCTCGGGGAGCTGTTTTTT. Translation: CATSDGLLGELFF.

At least ten counts were recorded for this clonotype. This chain uses TRBV5-1 with TRBJ2-7, with D unclear. The CDR3 totals 13 residues. In germline, CDR1 is SGHRS, CDR2 YFSETQ. V lost 5 bases to trimming and J lost 3 bases, with 12 bases between them. CDR3 residues: CASRVMGFYEQYF. DNA of the CDR3: TGCGCCAGCAGAGTGATGGGTTTCTACGAGCAGTACTTC.

The genes are TRBV10-3 and TRBJ1-5; maybe TRBD1 (6 bases). CDR1 and CDR2 (germline): ENHRY, SYGVKD. There are 14 residues in the CDR3. V was clipped by 5 bases and J by 7 bases, with 15 bases between them. This CDR3 reads CAISKGGGSQPQHF. The CDR3 DNA is TGTGCCATCAGTAAAGGGGGGGGGAGCCAGCCCCAGCATTTT.